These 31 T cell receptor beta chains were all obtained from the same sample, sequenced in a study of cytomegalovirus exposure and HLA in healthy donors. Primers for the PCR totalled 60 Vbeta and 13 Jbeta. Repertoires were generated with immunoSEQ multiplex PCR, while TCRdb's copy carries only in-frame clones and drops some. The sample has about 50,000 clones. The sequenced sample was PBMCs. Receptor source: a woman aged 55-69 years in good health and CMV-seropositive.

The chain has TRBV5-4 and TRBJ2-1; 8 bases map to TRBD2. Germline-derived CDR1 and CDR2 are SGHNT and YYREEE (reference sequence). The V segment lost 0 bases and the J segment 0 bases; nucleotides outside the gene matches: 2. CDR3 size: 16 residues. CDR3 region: CASSLVGGGSYNEQFF. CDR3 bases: TGTGCCAGCAGCTTGGTCGGGGGGGGCTCCTACAATGAGCAGTTCTTC. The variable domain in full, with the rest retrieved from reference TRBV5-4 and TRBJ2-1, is ETGVTQSPTHLIKTRGQQVTLRCSSQSGHNTVSWYQQALGQGPQFIFQYYREEENGRGNFPPRFSGLQFPNYSSELNVNALELDDSALYLCASSLVGGGSYNEQFFGPGTRLTVL.

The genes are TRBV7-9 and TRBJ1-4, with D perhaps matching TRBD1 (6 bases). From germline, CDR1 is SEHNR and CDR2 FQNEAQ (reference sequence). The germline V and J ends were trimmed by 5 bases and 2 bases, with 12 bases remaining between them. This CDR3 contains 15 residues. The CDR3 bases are TGTGCCAGCAGCGAACCCAGGGGCACTAATGAAAAACTGTTTTTT. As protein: CASSEPRGTNEKLFF.

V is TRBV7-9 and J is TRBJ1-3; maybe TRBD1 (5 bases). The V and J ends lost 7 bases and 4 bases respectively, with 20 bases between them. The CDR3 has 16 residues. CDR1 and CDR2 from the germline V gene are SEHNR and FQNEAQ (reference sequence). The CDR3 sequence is CASIPEAGLSGNTIYF. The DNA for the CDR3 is TGTGCCAGCATCCCAGAAGCAGGGTTGAGCGGAAACACCATATATTTT.

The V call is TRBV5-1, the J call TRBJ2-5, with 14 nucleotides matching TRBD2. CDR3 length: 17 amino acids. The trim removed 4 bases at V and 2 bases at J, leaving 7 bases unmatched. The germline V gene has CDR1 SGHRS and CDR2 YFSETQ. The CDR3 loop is CASSPIGLAGGQETQYF. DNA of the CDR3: TGCGCCAGCAGCCCAATTGGACTAGCGGGGGGACAAGAGACCCAGTACTTC. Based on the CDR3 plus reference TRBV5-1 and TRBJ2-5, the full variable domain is KAGVTQTPRYLIKTRGQQVTLSCSPISGHRSVSWYQQTPGQGLQFLFEYFSETQRNKGNFPGRFSGRQFSNSRSEMNVSTLELGDSALYLCASSPIGLAGGQETQYFGPGTRLLVL.

The CDR3 region has the DNA TGCGCCAGCAGCCAAGAGAGAAGCGGGACCCAGTACTTC. Its protein product is CASSQERSGTQYF. The chain links TRBV4-1 to TRBJ2-5; TRBD2 is a possible D gene (5 bases). The germline V and J ends were trimmed by 0 bases and 7 bases, with 9 bases remaining between them. This CDR3 contains 13 residues. Germline V lookup: CDR1 MGHRA, CDR2 YSYEKL.

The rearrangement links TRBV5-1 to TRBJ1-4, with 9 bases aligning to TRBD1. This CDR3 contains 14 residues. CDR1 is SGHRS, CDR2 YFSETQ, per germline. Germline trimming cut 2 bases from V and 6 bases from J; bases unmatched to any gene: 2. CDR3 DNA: TGCGCCAGCAGCTTTGACAGGGGGGATGAAAAACTGTTTTTT. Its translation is CASSFDRGDEKLFF. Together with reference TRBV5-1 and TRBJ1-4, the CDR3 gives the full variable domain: KAGVTQTPRYLIKTRGQQVTLSCSPISGHRSVSWYQQTPGQGLQFLFEYFSETQRNKGNFPGRFSGRQFSNSRSEMNVSTLELGDSALYLCASSFDRGDEKLFFGSGTQLSVL.

The DNA for the CDR3 is TGTGCCAGCAGCCCCCGGGCCCAGGGCGTCTATGGCTACACCTTC. It specifies CASSPRAQGVYGYTF. The chain is built from TRBV5-6 and TRBJ1-2; TRBD1 might be the D (5 bases). Trimming removed 4 bases at V and 4 bases at J, with 17 bases between. The germline CDR1 and CDR2 sequences are SGHDT and YYEEEE. The CDR3 runs to 15 residues.

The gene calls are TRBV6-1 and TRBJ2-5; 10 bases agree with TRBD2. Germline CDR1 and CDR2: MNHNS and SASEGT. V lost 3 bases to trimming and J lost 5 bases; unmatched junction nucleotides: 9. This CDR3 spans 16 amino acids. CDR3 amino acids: CASSDLIAGGGETQYF. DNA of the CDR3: TGTGCCAGCAGTGACCTTATAGCGGGGGGCGGGGAGACCCAGTACTTC.

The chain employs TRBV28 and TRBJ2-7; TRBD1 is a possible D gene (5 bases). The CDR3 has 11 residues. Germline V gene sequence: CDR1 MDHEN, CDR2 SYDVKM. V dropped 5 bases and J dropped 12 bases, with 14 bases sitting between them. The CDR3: CASSLTGYSYF. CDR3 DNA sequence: TGTGCCAGCAGTCTTACAGGATACTCGTACTTC. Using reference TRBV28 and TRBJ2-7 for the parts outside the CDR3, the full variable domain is DVKVTQSSRYLVKRTGEKVFLECVQDMDHENMFWYRQDPGLGLRLIYFSYDVKMKEKGDIPEGYSVSREKKERFSLILESASTNQTSMYLCASSLTGYSYFGPGTRLTVT.

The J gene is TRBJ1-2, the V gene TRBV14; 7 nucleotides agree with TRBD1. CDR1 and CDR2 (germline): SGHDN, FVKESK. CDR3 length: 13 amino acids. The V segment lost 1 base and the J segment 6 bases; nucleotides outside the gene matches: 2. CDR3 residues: CASSQVGQHGYTF. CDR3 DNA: TGTGCCAGCAGCCAAGTGGGACAGCATGGCTACACCTTC.

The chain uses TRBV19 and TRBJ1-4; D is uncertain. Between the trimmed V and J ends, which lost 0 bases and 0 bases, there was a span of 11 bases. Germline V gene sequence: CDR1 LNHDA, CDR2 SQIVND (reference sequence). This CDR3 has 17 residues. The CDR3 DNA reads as TGTGCCAGTAGTATAGACAGGACTCAGGCAACTAATGAAAAACTGTTTTTT. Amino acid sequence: CASSIDRTQATNEKLFF.

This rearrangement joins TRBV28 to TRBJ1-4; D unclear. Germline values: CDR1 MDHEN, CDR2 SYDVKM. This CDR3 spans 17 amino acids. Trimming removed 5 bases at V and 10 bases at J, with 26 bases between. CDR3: CASSEFYYRTKFPKLFF. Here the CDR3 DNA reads TGTGCCAGCAGTGAATTCTATTACAGAACCAAGTTCCCAAAACTGTTTTTT.

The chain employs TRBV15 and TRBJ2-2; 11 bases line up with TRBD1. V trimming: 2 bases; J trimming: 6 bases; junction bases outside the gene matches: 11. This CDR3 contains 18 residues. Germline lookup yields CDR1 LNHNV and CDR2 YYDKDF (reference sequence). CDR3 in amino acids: CATSRNTWTGGESGELFF. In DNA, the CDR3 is TGTGCCACCAGCAGAAACACATGGACAGGGGGCGAGTCCGGGGAGCTGTTTTTT. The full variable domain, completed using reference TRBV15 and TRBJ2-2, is DAMVIQNPRYQVTQFGKPVTLSCSQTLNHNVMYWYQQKSSQAPKLLFHYYDKDFNNEADTPDNFQSRRPNTSFCFLDIRSPGLGDTAMYLCATSRNTWTGGESGELFFGEGSRLTVL.

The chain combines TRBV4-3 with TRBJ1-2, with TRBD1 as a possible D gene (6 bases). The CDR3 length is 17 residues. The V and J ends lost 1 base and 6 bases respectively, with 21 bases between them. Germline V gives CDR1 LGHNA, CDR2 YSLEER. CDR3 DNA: TGCGCCAGCAGCCAAGGGGGGCCCCAGGGAATGTCCCATGGCTACACCTTC. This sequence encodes CASSQGGPQGMSHGYTF.

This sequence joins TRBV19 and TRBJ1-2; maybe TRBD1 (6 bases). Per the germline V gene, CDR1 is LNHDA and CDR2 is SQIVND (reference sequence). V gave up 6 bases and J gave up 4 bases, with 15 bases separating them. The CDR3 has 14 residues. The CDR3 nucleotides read TGTGCCAGTAGCCTCCCAGGGGCCTCCTATGGCTACACCTTC. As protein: CASSLPGASYGYTF. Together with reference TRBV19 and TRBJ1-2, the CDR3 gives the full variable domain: DGGITQSPKYLFRKEGQNVTLSCEQNLNHDAMYWYRQDPGQGLRLIYYSQIVNDFQKGDIAEGYSVSREKKESFPLTVTSAQKNPTAFYLCASSLPGASYGYTFGSGTRLTVV.

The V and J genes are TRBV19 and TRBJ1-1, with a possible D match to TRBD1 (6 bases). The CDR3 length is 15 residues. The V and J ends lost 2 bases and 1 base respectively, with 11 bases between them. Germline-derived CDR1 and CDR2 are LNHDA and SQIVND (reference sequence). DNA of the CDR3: TGTGCCAGTAGTATAACAGGGACAAGGAACACTGAAGCTTTCTTT. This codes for CASSITGTRNTEAFF.

For the CDR3, the DNA is TGCGCCAGCAGCCGGAACGGCGGGTCTGGAGGCGGTTCGGGCTACACCTTC. It specifies CASSRNGGSGGGSGYTF. This chain joins TRBV5-1 and TRBJ1-2, with D unresolved. From germline, CDR1 is SGHRS and CDR2 YFSETQ. The V gene lost 4 bases and the J gene lost 8 bases, with 27 bases spanning the gap. The CDR3 has 17 amino acids.

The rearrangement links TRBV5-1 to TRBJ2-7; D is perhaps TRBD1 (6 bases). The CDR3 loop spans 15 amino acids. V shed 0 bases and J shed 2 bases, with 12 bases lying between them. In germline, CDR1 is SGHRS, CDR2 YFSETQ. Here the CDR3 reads CASSLEGGSAYEQYF. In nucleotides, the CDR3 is TGCGCCAGCAGCTTGGAAGGGGGAAGCGCCTACGAGCAGTACTTC.

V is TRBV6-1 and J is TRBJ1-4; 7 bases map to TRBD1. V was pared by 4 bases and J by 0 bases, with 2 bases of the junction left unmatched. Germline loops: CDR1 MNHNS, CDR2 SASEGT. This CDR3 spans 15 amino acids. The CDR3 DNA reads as TGTGCCAGCAGTGGAGGACAGGCAACTAATGAAAAACTGTTTTTT. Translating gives CASSGGQATNEKLFF.

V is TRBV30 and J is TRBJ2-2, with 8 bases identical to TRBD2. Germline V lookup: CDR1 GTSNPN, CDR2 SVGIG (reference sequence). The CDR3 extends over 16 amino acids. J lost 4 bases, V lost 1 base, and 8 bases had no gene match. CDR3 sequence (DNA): TGTGCCTGGAGTGAATACAGCGGGGGCCCCACCGGGGAGCTGTTTTTT. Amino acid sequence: CAWSEYSGGPTGELFF.

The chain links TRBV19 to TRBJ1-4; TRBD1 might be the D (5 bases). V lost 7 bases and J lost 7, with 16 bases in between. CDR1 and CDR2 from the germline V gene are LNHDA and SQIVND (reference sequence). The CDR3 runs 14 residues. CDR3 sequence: CASINRSRPEKLFF. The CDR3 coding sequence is TGTGCCAGTATAAACAGGTCACGACCTGAAAAACTGTTTTTT.

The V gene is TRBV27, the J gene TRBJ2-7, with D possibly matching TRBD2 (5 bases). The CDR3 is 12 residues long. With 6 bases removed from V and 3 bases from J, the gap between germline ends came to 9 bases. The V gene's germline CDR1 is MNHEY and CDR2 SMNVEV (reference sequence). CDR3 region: CASSTGSYEQYF. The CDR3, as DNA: TGTGCCAGCAGCACGGGGAGCTACGAGCAGTACTTC.

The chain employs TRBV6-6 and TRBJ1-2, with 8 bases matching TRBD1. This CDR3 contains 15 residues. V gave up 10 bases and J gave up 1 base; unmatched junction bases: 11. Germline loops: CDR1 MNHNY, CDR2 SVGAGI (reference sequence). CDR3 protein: CATGGGTGYNYGYTF. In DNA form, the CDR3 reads TGTGCCACTGGGGGGGGGACAGGATATAACTATGGCTACACCTTC.

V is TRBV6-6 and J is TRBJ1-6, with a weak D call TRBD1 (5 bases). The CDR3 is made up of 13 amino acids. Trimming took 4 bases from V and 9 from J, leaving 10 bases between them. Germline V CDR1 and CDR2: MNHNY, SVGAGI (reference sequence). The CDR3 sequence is CASSSKGRSPLHF. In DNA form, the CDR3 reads TGTGCCAGCAGTTCCAAGGGGCGTTCACCCCTCCACTTT.

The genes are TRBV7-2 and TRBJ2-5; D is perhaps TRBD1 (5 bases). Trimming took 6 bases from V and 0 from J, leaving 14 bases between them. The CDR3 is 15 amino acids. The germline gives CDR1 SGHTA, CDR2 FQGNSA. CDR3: CASSSMDKYQETQYF. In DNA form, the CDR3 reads TGTGCCAGCAGTTCGATGGACAAGTACCAAGAGACCCAGTACTTC.

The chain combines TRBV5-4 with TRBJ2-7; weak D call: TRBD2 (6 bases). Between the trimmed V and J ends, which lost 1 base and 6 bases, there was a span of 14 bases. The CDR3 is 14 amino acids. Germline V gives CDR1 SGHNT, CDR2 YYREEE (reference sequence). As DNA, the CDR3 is TGTGCCAGCAGCTTGTGGCCGGCGGGGATCGAGCAGTACTTC. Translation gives CASSLWPAGIEQYF.

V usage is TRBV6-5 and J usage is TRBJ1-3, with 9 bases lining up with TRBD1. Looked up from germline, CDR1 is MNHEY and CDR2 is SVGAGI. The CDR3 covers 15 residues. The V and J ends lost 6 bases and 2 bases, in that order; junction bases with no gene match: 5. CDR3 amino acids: CASSPGTGTGNTIYF. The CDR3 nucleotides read TGTGCCAGCAGCCCCGGGACAGGGACTGGAAACACCATATATTTT.

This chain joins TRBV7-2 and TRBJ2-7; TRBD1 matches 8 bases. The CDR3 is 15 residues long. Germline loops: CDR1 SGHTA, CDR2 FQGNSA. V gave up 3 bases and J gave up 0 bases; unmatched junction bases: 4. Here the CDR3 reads CASSFTGTGSYEQYF. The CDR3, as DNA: TGTGCCAGCAGCTTCACCGGGACAGGCTCCTACGAGCAGTACTTC.

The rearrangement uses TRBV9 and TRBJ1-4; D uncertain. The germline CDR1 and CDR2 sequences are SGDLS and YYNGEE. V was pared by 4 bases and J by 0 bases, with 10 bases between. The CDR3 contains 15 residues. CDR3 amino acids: CASSTRPTTNEKLFF. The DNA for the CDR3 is TGTGCCAGCAGCACCCGCCCTACAACTAATGAAAAACTGTTTTTT.

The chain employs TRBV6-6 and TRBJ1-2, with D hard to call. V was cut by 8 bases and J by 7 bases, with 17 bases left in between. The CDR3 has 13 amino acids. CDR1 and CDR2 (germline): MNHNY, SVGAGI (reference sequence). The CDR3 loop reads CASSGTSPFGYTF. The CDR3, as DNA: TGTGCCAGCTCGGGAACCAGTCCTTTTGGCTACACCTTC.

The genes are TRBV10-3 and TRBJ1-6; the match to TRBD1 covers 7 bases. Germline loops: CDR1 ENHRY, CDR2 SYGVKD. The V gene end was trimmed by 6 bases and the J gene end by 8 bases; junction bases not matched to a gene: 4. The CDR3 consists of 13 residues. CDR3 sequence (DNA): TGTGCCATCAGACAGGGGTTCGATTCACCCCTCCACTTT. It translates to CAIRQGFDSPLHF.